Below, one T cell receptor (beta chain) is given with its context. Its cognate antigen is unknown. The record originates from a study of T cell clonotyping in hematopoietic cell transplantation. Study in general: Cytoreduction preceded collection of pretransplant recipient samples.

CDR3 size: 14 residues. The germline gives CDR1 MGHRA, CDR2 YSYEKL. V dropped 1 base and J dropped 5 bases, with 12 bases sitting between them. Noted time point: recipient sample about 28 days before transplant, after cytoreduction. Profiling relied on immunoSEQ multiplex PCR, and the TCRdb table lists in-frame clones only, not all of them. The sample includes some 49,000 clones, approximately 90% of them seen just once. Findings and caveats of the study: At the given depth, recipient repertoires were over 95% de novo clonotypes. After transplant, recipient diversity fell while pathologically expanded clonotypes grew through day 180.

The source of this sequence is a man between 60 and 70 years old with biphenotypic leukemia. Some clones in this sample may be carry-over from other donors' samples. Sequenced material: peripheral blood mononuclear cells, taken before stem cell transplant. The chain uses TRBV4-1 and TRBJ2-7; D is undetermined. The CDR3 protein is CASSQVTAFDEQYF. DNA of the CDR3: TGCGCCAGCAGCCAAGTTACTGCCTTTGACGAGCAGTACTTC.